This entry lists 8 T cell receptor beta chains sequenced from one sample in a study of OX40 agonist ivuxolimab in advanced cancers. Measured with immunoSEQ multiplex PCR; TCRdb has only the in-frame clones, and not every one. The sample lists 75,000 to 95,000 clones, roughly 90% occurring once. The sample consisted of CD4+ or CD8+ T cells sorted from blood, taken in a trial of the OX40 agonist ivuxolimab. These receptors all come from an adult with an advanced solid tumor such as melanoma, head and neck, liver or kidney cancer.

CDR3 in amino acids: CASSEALRSYNEQFF. CDR3 DNA: TGTGCCAGCAGTGAAGCGCTTAGGAGTTACAATGAGCAGTTCTTC. The chain employs TRBV2 and TRBJ2-1; D gene ambiguous. CDR1 and CDR2 from the germline V gene are SNHLY and FYNNEI. The CDR3 runs 15 residues. V lost 0 bases and J lost 4, with 10 bases in between.

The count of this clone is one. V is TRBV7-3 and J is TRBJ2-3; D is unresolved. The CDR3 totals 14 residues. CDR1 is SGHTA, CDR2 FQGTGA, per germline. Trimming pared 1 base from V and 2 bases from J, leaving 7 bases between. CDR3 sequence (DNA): TGTGCCAGCAGCTTAAGGCAGGACACAGATACGCAGTATTTT. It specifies CASSLRQDTDTQYF. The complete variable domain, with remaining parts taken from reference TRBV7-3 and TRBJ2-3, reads GAGVSQTPSNKVTEKGKYVELRCDPISGHTALYWYRQSLGQGPEFLIYFQGTGAADDSGLPNDRFFAVRPEGSVSTLKIQRTERGDSAVYLCASSLRQDTDTQYFGPGTRLTVL.

In DNA form, the CDR3 reads TGTGCCAGCAGCTTAGGTATTACTGGCGAGCAGTACTTC. It is translated as CASSLGITGEQYF. V and J are TRBV7-8 and TRBJ2-7; no clear D. The CDR3 has 13 amino acids. Trimming removed 1 base from V and 6 bases from J, with 10 bases in between. The germline V gene encodes CDR1 SGHVS and CDR2 FQNEAQ.

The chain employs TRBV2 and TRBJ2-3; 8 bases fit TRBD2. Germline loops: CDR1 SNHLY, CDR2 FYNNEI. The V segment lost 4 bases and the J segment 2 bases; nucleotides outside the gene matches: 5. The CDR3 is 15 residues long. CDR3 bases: TGTGCCAGCAGTGCCCGGGGGGGTAACACAGATACGCAGTATTTT. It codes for CASSARGGNTDTQYF.

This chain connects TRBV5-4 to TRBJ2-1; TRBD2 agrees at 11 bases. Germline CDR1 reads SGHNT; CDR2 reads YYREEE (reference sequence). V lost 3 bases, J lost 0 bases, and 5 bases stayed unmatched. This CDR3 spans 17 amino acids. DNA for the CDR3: TGTGCCAGCAGCTGGGGACTAGCGGCGAGCTCCTACAATGAGCAGTTCTTC. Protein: CASSWGLAASSYNEQFF. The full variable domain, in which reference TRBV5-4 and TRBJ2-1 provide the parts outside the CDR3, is ETGVTQSPTHLIKTRGQQVTLRCSSQSGHNTVSWYQQALGQGPQFIFQYYREEENGRGNFPPRFSGLQFPNYSSELNVNALELDDSALYLCASSWGLAASSYNEQFFGPGTRLTVL.

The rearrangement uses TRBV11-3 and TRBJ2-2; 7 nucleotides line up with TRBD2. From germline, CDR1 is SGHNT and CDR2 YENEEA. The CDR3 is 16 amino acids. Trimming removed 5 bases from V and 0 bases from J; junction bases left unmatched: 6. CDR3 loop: CASSTYRGANTGELFF. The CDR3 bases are TGTGCCAGCAGCACTTATCGGGGGGCGAACACCGGGGAGCTGTTTTTT. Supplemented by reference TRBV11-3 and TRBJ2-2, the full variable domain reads EAGVVQSPRYKIIEKKQPVAFWCNPISGHNTLYWYLQNLGQGPELLIRYENEEAVDDSQLPKDRFSAERLKGVDSTLKIQPAELGDSAVYLCASSTYRGANTGELFFGEGSRLTVL.

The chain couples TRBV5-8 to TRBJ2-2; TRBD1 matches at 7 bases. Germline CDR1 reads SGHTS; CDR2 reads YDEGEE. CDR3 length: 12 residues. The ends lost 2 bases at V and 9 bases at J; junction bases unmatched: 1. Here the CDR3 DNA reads TGTGCCAGCAGCTTACAGGGGTGGGAGCTGTTTTTT. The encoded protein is CASSLQGWELFF.

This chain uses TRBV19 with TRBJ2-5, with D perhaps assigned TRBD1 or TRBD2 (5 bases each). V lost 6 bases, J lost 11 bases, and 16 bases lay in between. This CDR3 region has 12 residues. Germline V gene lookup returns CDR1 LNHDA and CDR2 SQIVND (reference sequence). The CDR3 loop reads CASRIPGREQYF. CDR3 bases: TGTGCCAGTAGGATCCCGGGACGAGAGCAGTACTTC.